Described below is a single TCR beta chain sequence and its context. This record comes from a study of control samples from healthy donors and cancer patients. The CDR3 covers 13 residues. Germline loops: CDR1 SEHNR, CDR2 FQNEAQ (reference sequence). The J segment lost 6 bases and the V segment lost 5 bases, leaving 3 bases of the junction unmatched. Data came from immunoSEQ multiplex PCR; TCRdb stores just in-frame clones and leaves some out. This sample has 120,000 to 150,000 clones; approximately 91% occur once, and the top ten carry 8.5% to 9.5%. The specimen was blood. This clonotype was sampled from a woman in her 30s in good health. V is TRBV7-9 and J is TRBJ1-5; 8 nucleotides match TRBD1. The CDR3 DNA reads TGTGCCAGCAGCCGTACAGGGGGTCAGCCCCAGCATTTT. It encodes CASSRTGGQPQHF.